This TCR beta chain originates from a study of blood T cell repertoires in COVID-19. Study context: Spain, Italy and the United States supplied samples that represented acute and convalescent COVID-19. PBMCs, B-cell-depleted T cells, or T cells were the source of the cDNA or gDNA that made up the material.

This CDR3 has 13 residues. V was pared by 6 bases and J by 0 bases, with 5 bases between. The authors' processing: Cell counts per sample came from amplifying reference gene primers. Profiling relied on immunoSEQ multiplex PCR, and the TCRdb table lists in-frame clones only, not all of them. The DNA was the basis for D and trimming; V, J and clone size are from that table. The table lists 110,000 or so clones, 81% of them singletons. The receptor was isolated from a man in his fifties with acute or convalescent COVID-19. V usage is TRBV12-3 or TRBV12-4 and J usage is TRBJ1-4; D is unclear. The sample taken for sequencing was peripheral blood. The CDR3 DNA reads as TGTGCCAGCAGCCTTGCAACTAATGAAAAACTGTTTTTT. Translated: CASSLATNEKLFF.